What follows are 27 T cell receptor beta chains derived from one specimen sequenced in a study of T cell changes during pregnancy in multiple sclerosis. Only in-frame clones appear in the TCRdb table, and some are missing; sequencing was by immunoSEQ multiplex PCR. This table has about 48,000 clones, approximately 95% appearing once. This specimen was CD4+ T cells from peripheral blood mononuclear cells, taken in the first trimester of pregnancy. These receptors were collected from a female donor with multiple sclerosis, enrolled in a pregnancy study.

The chain has TRBV6-1 and TRBJ2-5, with 10 bases fitting TRBD1. The V gene end was trimmed by 4 bases and the J gene end by 5 bases; junction bases not matched to a gene: 7. The CDR3 spans 15 residues. Germline values: CDR1 MNHNS, CDR2 SASEGT. The CDR3 DNA is TGTGCCAGCAGTGGGATCCGGGACAGGGGTGAGACCCAGTACTTC. Encoded protein: CASSGIRDRGETQYF.

The chain links TRBV18 to TRBJ1-1; 7 bases agree with TRBD1. This CDR3 has 14 amino acids. Germline V gene data show CDR1 as KGHSH and CDR2 as LQKENI. Trimming at V came to 6 bases and at J to 5 bases, leaving 9 bases not matched to a gene. CDR3 in DNA: TGTGCCAGCTCTCCCAAACAGGGGTTGACTGAAGCTTTCTTT. It encodes CASSPKQGLTEAFF.

V usage is TRBV2 and J usage is TRBJ1-2; D perhaps matches TRBD1 (5 bases). Trimming stripped 4 bases from V and 2 bases from J, with 14 bases between. The CDR3 consists of 15 residues. Germline V CDR1 and CDR2: SNHLY, FYNNEI. CDR3 sequence (DNA): TGTGCCAGCAGTGCCCTGGGGCAAACGAACTATGGCTACACCTTC. It specifies CASSALGQTNYGYTF.

The CDR3 DNA is TGTGCCAGTAGTACGCTTGAGTCTTCCCAGCATTTT. Protein product: CASSTLESSQHF. The chain carries TRBV19 and TRBJ1-5; D gene unclear. V gave up 4 bases and J gave up 11 bases, with 12 bases separating them. Germline assignment: CDR1 LNHDA and CDR2 SQIVND (reference sequence). The CDR3 has 12 residues. Based on the CDR3 plus reference TRBV19 and TRBJ1-5, the full variable domain is DGGITQSPKYLFRKEGQNVTLSCEQNLNHDAMYWYRQDPGQGLRLIYYSQIVNDFQKGDIAEGYSVSREKKESFPLTVTSAQKNPTAFYLCASSTLESSQHFGDGTRLSIL.

J is TRBJ2-1 and V is TRBV27; D unclear. The germline V gene has CDR1 MNHEY and CDR2 SMNVEV (reference sequence). V was shortened by 7 bases and J by 8 bases, with 12 bases between the two germline ends. The CDR3 spans 12 residues. The chain's CDR3 is CASILGSHEQFF. The CDR3 DNA is TGTGCCAGCATCCTAGGAAGTCATGAGCAGTTCTTC.

The CDR3 DNA reads TGTGCCAGCAGCTTAGATGTCGGGGGGCCAAAGGTCGGGGAGCTGTTTTTT. Translation gives CASSLDVGGPKVGELFF. The chain employs TRBV11-2 and TRBJ2-2, with a weak D call TRBD2 (7 bases). The CDR3 is 17 residues long. The germline gives CDR1 SGHAT, CDR2 FQNNGV. With 0 bases removed from V and 7 bases from J, the gap between germline ends came to 18 bases.

The J gene is TRBJ2-7, the V gene TRBV6-5; tentatively, D is TRBD1 (5 bases). Trimming took 0 bases from V and 2 from J, leaving 8 bases between them. Germline-derived CDR1 and CDR2 are MNHEY and SVGAGI. The CDR3 totals 14 residues. The CDR3 DNA reads TGTGCCAGCAGTTACTCGGACATGCCCTACGAGCAGTACTTC. Amino acids: CASSYSDMPYEQYF.

A few counts support this clone. The V and J genes are TRBV27 and TRBJ1-2, with D possibly being TRBD1 (5 bases). V was pared by 6 bases and J by 8 bases, with 19 bases between. Germline V gene lookup returns CDR1 MNHEY and CDR2 SMNVEV (reference sequence). The CDR3 consists of 14 residues. For the CDR3, the DNA is TGTGCCAGCAGCTCCCGACCGGGACTCAGGGGCTACACCTTC. Residues: CASSSRPGLRGYTF.

The chain employs TRBV5-1 and TRBJ2-7, with 14 nucleotides matching TRBD2. The CDR3 spans 16 residues. V shed 2 bases and J 2 bases; nucleotides not matched to a gene: 3. CDR1 is SGHRS, CDR2 YFSETQ, per germline. The CDR3 region is CASSLGLAGGTYEQYF. The DNA for the CDR3 is TGCGCCAGCAGCTTAGGACTAGCGGGGGGTACCTACGAGCAGTACTTC.

V usage is TRBV18 and J usage is TRBJ2-5, with D maybe TRBD2 (5 bases). There are 17 residues in the CDR3. Germline assignment: CDR1 KGHSH and CDR2 LQKENI. Trimming removed 3 bases from V and 1 base from J, with 18 bases in between. CDR3 residues: CASSPGSAGAIQETQYF. CDR3 coding DNA: TGTGCCAGCTCACCGGGGTCGGCGGGCGCGATCCAAGAGACCCAGTACTTC.

The chain employs TRBV4-2 and TRBJ2-3, with 9 bases matching TRBD2. This CDR3 region has 17 residues. Germline V CDR1 and CDR2: LGHNA, YNFKEQ. After removal of 1 base from V and 2 bases from J, the junction contained 7 bases not matched to a gene. For the CDR3, the DNA is TGTGCCAGCAGCCAAGCAAGTAGCGGGGGTTACACAGATACGCAGTATTTT. Residues: CASSQASSGGYTDTQYF.

This chain connects TRBV18 to TRBJ1-4; 10 bases fit TRBD1. After removal of 7 bases from V and 8 bases from J, the junction contained 4 bases not matched to a gene. This CDR3 contains 13 residues. CDR1 and CDR2 from the germline V gene are KGHSH and LQKENI. As DNA, the CDR3 is TGTGCCAGCTTCCGGACAGGGGGAGAAAAACTGTTTTTT. Encoded protein: CASFRTGGEKLFF.

The CDR3 bases are TGTGCCAGTAGTAGAGCGGCCAGCTCCTATAATTCACCCCTCCACTTT. Amino acids: CASSRAASSYNSPLHF. This chain links TRBV19 with TRBJ1-6; D gene uncertain. The CDR3 contains 16 residues. Germline-derived CDR1 and CDR2 are LNHDA and SQIVND (reference sequence). V was pared by 4 bases and J by 0 bases, with 10 bases between.

The CDR3 is CASSLQKDTEAFF. The CDR3 region has the DNA TGTGCCAGCAGCTTACAGAAAGACACTGAAGCTTTCTTT. The gene calls are TRBV7-3 and TRBJ1-1; D remains ambiguous. Trimming removed 2 bases at V and 3 bases at J, with 7 bases between. The CDR3 is made up of 13 amino acids. Germline assignment: CDR1 SGHTA and CDR2 FQGTGA.

The V gene is TRBV5-1, the J gene TRBJ2-5, with D perhaps matching TRBD1 (6 bases). CDR1 is SGHRS and CDR2 is YFSETQ in the germline V gene. This CDR3 has 15 amino acids. Trimming pared 0 bases from V and 5 bases from J, leaving 14 bases between. CDR3 residues: CASSLAIGQTETQYF. CDR3 DNA sequence: TGCGCCAGCAGCTTGGCCATCGGACAGACGGAGACCCAGTACTTC.

J is TRBJ1-4 and V is TRBV27, with D perhaps TRBD1 (5 bases). The CDR3 is 18 residues long. CDR1 and CDR2 from the germline V gene are MNHEY and SMNVEV (reference sequence). Trimming removed 5 bases from V and 0 bases from J, with 19 bases in between. CDR3 sequence (DNA): TGTGCCAGCAGTCCCAGGGAAGGGGTGGTTGCAACTAATGAAAAACTGTTTTTT. It specifies CASSPREGVVATNEKLFF.

This clone was recorded once. V usage is TRBV2 and J usage is TRBJ1-1; D unresolved. V lost 4 bases, J lost 3 bases, and 12 bases lay in between. The V gene's germline CDR1 is SNHLY and CDR2 FYNNEI. CDR3 size: 14 residues. DNA for the CDR3: TGTGCCAGCAGTGTTTACAGACCGTACACTGAAGCTTTCTTT. This codes for CASSVYRPYTEAFF.

Written as DNA, the CDR3 is TGTGCCAGCAGCTATGGAAACACCATATATTTT. Translation gives CASSYGNTIYF. The chain uses TRBV9 and TRBJ1-3; D is ambiguous. CDR3 length equals 11 residues. CDR1 is SGDLS and CDR2 is YYNGEE in the germline V gene. The germline V and J ends were trimmed by 4 bases and 3 bases, with 2 bases remaining between them.

This clone has more than one count but fewer than ten. This sequence joins TRBV7-9 and TRBJ1-2; TRBD1 agrees at 7 bases. V was pared by 7 bases and J by 7 bases, with 9 bases of the junction left unmatched. The CDR3 covers 13 residues. The germline V gene encodes CDR1 SEHNR and CDR2 FQNEAQ (reference sequence). The CDR3: CASNREQGSGYTF. DNA for the CDR3: TGTGCCAGCAACCGAGAACAGGGGAGTGGCTACACCTTC.

V gene TRBV10-1 combines with J gene TRBJ1-5; D may be TRBD1 (6 bases). Germline V gives CDR1 WNHNN, CDR2 SYGVQD (reference sequence). Trimming shortened V by 9 bases and J by 0 bases, and 15 bases separated the two germline ends. The CDR3 is 15 amino acids. This CDR3 reads CARTKDSYSNQPQHF. The CDR3 coding sequence is TGCGCCAGGACTAAGGACAGTTATAGCAATCAGCCCCAGCATTTT.

The chain carries TRBV12-5 and TRBJ1-3, with 9 bases identical to TRBD1. The germline CDR1 and CDR2 sequences are LGHNT and FRNRAP. This CDR3 comprises 17 residues. V lost 0 bases and J lost 2; bases outside the gene matches: 5. The CDR3 sequence: CASGLVLDRGPGNTIYF. The CDR3 DNA reads as TGTGCTAGTGGTTTGGTACTGGACAGGGGCCCTGGAAACACCATATATTTT. The entire variable domain, with the rest obtained from reference TRBV12-5 and TRBJ1-3, is as follows: DARVTQTPRHKVTEMGQEVTMRCQPILGHNTVFWYRQTMMQGLELLAYFRNRAPLDDSGMPKDRFSAEMPDATLATLKIQPSEPRDSAVYFCASGLVLDRGPGNTIYFGEGSWLTVV.

V and J are TRBV5-8 and TRBJ2-3, with D possibly TRBD1 on 6 matching bases. Looked up from germline, CDR1 is SGHTS and CDR2 is YDEGEE. The germline V and J ends were trimmed by 1 base and 2 bases, with 14 bases remaining between them. The CDR3 has 16 residues. The CDR3 DNA follows: TGTGCCAGCAGCTTGCCCGGGACACGGATCACAGATACGCAGTATTTT. It is translated as CASSLPGTRITDTQYF.

The chain combines TRBV6-1 with TRBJ2-2, with no clear D. The CDR3 covers 12 residues. With 7 bases removed from V and 6 bases from J, the gap between germline ends came to 9 bases. Per germline, CDR1 MNHNS and CDR2 SASEGT. The CDR3 DNA reads as TGTGCCAGCACACTTTCGGCCGGGGAGCTGTTTTTT. Translating it yields CASTLSAGELFF.

V and J are TRBV6-1 and TRBJ2-2; 13 bases match TRBD2. V trimming: 6 bases; J trimming: 6 bases; junction bases outside the gene matches: 4. The CDR3 length is 15 residues. Germline V gene sequence: CDR1 MNHNS, CDR2 SASEGT. As DNA, the CDR3 is TGTGCCAGCAGCGGACTAGCGGGGGAGGCCGGGGAGCTGTTTTTT. The encoded protein is CASSGLAGEAGELFF.

This chain connects TRBV6-5 to TRBJ1-1; D is possibly TRBD1 (5 bases). Germline V gene lookup returns CDR1 MNHEY and CDR2 SVGAGI. This CDR3 spans 11 amino acids. V was clipped by 6 bases and J by 9 bases, with 11 bases between them. CDR3 sequence reads: CASSVGTQAFF. CDR3 coding DNA: TGTGCCAGCAGCGTCGGGACTCAAGCTTTCTTT.

The genes are TRBV7-8 and TRBJ1-1, with 7 bases identical to TRBD1. CDR1 and CDR2 from the germline V gene are SGHVS and FQNEAQ. CDR3 length: 14 amino acids. The V and J ends lost 5 bases and 6 bases, in that order; junction bases with no gene match: 9. This CDR3 is CASSTDRVSAEAFF. DNA for the CDR3: TGTGCCAGCAGCACAGACAGGGTCAGCGCTGAAGCTTTCTTT.

In this sample, this clone turned up once. The V call is TRBV19, the J call TRBJ2-3; D possibly corresponds to TRBD2 (5 bases). The CDR3 sequence is 11 residues long. The germline CDR1 and CDR2 sequences are LNHDA and SQIVND (reference sequence). V lost 6 bases and J 7 bases, leaving 8 bases between the germline ends. CDR3 in amino acids: CASSLANTQYF. The CDR3, as DNA: TGTGCCAGTAGCTTAGCGAATACGCAGTATTTT.